This is a list of T cell receptor beta chains from one sample in a study of glioma-infiltrating T cells. TCRdb used MiXCR to reprocess the multiplex PCR reads, holding one entry per CDR3 protein. Found here are over 120,000 distinct CDR3 sequences, approximately 39% of them singletons; the top ten hold more than 15%. Sequencing used glioma tissue, nonneoplastic brain tissue, or PBMCs (not recorded which). The receptors were sampled from a human donor with low-grade glioma or glioblastoma, undergoing nonglioma brain surgery, or in good health (not recorded which). The CDR3 runs from the conserved cysteine through the conserved F or W. A D gene is named only where the DNA matches it firmly. Size tells how often a clone was seen (once, few, many) or the class of an expanded clone, and some rows leave it out.

j_gene	d_gene	abundance	len	v_gene	CDR3aa	CDR3nt
TRBJ2-1	TRBD1	NA	15	TRBV18	CASRWTGGSYNEQFF	TGTGCCAGCCGATGGACAGGGGGCTCCTACAATGAGCAGTTCTTC
TRBJ1-4	NA	NA	15	TRBV4-1	CASSQVERGREELFF	TGCGCCAGCAGCCAAGTAGAACGAGGCCGGGAGGAACTGTTTTTT
TRBJ1-1	NA	few	17	TRBV4-3	CASSQDLGKWANTEAFF	TGCGCCAGCAGCCAAGATCTGGGGAAATGGGCGAACACTGAAGCTTTCTTT
TRBJ1-1	NA	NA	13	TRBV19	CASTTHANTEAFF	TGTGCCAGTACCACCCACGCGAACACTGAAGCTTTCTTT
TRBJ1-5	NA	many	16	TRBV15	CATSRDEGGGNQPQHF	TGTGCCACCAGCAGAGATGAGGGAGGGGGAAATCAGCCCCAGCATTTT
TRBJ1-4	TRBD1	few	14	TRBV27	CASSDRGRVEKLFF	TGTGCCAGCAGCGACAGGGGGCGAGTTGAAAAACTGTTTTTT
TRBJ1-2	NA	NA	16	TRBV4-2	CASSQEISTGPNGYTF	TGTGCCAGCAGCCAAGAGATCTCCACAGGACCAAATGGCTACACCTTC
TRBJ2-3	NA	NA	16	TRBV6-6	CASSYPRQVSNQPQYF	TGTGCCAGCAGTTACCCCCGACAGGTCAGCAATCAGCCCCAGTATTTT
TRBJ2-1	NA	NA	15	TRBV7-3	CASSLGPDTYNEQFF	TGTGCCAGCAGCTTAGGGCCAGATACCTACAATGAGCAGTTCTTC
TRBJ2-7	NA	NA	14	TRBV10-2	CASSESGVYYEQYF	TGCGCCAGCAGTGAGTCGGGGGTCTACTACGAGCAGTACTTC
TRBJ1-3	TRBD1	few	17	TRBV2	CASSAGQGFASGNTIYF	TGTGCCAGCAGTGCCGGACAGGGGTTCGCGTCGGGAAACACCATATATTTT
TRBJ1-6	NA	NA	13	TRBV6-1	CANSEKFNSPLDF	TGTGCCAACAGTGAAAAGTTTAATTCACCCCTCGACTTT
TRBJ2-1	NA	NA	11	TRBV6-2/TRBV6-3	CASRGYDEQFF	TGTGCCAGCAGGGGATACGATGAGCAGTTCTTC